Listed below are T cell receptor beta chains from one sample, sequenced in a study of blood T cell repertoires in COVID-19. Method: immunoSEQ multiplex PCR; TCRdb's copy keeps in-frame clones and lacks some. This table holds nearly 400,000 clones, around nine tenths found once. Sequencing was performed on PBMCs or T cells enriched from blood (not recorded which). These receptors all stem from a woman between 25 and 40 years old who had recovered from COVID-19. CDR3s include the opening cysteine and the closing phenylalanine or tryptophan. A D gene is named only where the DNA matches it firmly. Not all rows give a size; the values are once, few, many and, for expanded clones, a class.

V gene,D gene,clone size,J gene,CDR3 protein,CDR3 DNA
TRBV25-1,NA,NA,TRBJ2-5,CASSYGLQGGQYF,TGTGCCAGCAGTTACGGCCTCCAAGGGGGCCAGTACTTC
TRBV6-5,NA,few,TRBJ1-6,CASTQGRNSPLHF,TGTGCCAGCACTCAGGGTCGGAATTCACCCCTCCACTTT
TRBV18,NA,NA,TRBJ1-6,CASSPTTDPGSPLHF,TGTGCCAGCTCACCGACGACAGATCCAGGTTCACCCCTCCACTTT
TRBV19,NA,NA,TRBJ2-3,CASSSGGAGDTQYF,TGTGCCAGTAGTAGTGGCGGGGCGGGGGATACGCAGTATTTT
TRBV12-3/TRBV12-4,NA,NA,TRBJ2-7,CASSPGSNYEQYF,TGTGCCAGCAGTCCAGGGTCGAACTACGAGCAGTACTTC
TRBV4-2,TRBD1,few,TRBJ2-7,CASSKDRVDEQYF,TGTGCCAGCAGCAAGGACAGGGTGGACGAGCAGTACTTC
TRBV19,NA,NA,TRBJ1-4,CASSIPPGEGLREKLFF,TGTGCCAGTAGTATACCCCCTGGTGAGGGTCTAAGGGAAAAACTGTTTTTT
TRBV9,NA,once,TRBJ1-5,CASSQGLGTQPQHF,TGTGCCAGCAGTCAGGGATTGGGTACTCAGCCCCAGCATTTT
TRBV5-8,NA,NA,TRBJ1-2,CASSSAAGPKNYGYTF,TGTGCCAGCAGCTCCGCGGCGGGCCCAAAAAACTATGGCTACACCTTC
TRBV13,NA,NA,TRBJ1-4,CASSSSGATNEKLFF,TGTGCCAGCAGCTCCTCAGGGGCAACTAATGAAAAACTGTTTTTT
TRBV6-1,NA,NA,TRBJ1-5,CASSEPPGGKGIQPQHF,TGTGCCAGCAGTGAACCTCCCGGAGGGAAGGGCATTCAGCCCCAGCATTTT
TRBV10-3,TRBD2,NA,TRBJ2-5,CAISESGTSGLGTQYF,TGTGCCATCAGTGAGTCGGGGACTAGCGGACTCGGGACCCAGTACTTC
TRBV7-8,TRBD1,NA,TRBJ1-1,CASSLAEGQGGTEAFF,TGTGCCAGCAGCTTAGCGGAGGGACAGGGGGGCACTGAAGCTTTCTTT
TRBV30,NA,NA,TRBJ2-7,CAWSVQGTHHEQYF,TGTGCCTGGAGTGTACAGGGAACCCACCACGAGCAGTACTTC
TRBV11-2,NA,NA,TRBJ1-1,CASRPIYKSEAFF,TGTGCCAGCAGACCGATATATAAAAGCGAAGCTTTCTTT
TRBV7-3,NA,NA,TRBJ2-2,CASSFITGELFF,TGTGCCAGCAGCTTTATAACCGGGGAGCTGTTTTTT
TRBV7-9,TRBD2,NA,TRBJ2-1,CASSLGLAQFF,TGTGCCAGCAGCTTAGGACTAGCGCAGTTCTTC
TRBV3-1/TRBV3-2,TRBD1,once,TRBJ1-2,CASSHGQGYGYTF,TGTGCCAGCAGCCACGGACAGGGCTATGGCTACACCTTC
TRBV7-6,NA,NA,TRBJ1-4,CASSPFGGARNEKLFF,TGTGCCAGCAGCCCCTTTGGCGGGGCCAGAAATGAAAAACTGTTTTTT
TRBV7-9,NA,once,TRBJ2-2,CASSLGQGGTGELFF,TGTGCCAGCAGCTTGGGGCAGGGTGGAACCGGGGAGCTGTTTTTT
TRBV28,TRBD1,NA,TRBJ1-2,CASSLTRDRDYGYTF,TGTGCCAGCAGTCTAACACGGGACAGGGACTATGGCTACACCTTC
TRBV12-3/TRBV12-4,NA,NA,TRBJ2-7,CASSTFRAGEQYF,TGTGCCAGCAGCACCTTCAGGGCGGGGGAGCAGTACTTC
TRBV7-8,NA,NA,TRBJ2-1,CASSSRTGSSYNEQFF,TGTGCCAGCAGCTCCCGGACTGGAAGCTCCTACAATGAGCAGTTCTTC
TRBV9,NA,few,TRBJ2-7,CASSVGRGLSYEQYF,TGTGCCAGCAGCGTAGGCAGGGGCCTATCCTACGAGCAGTACTTC
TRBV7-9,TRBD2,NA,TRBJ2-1,CASSPRGTRGPREQFF,TGTGCCAGCAGCCCCAGAGGGACTAGGGGTCCACGTGAGCAGTTCTTC
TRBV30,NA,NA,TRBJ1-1,CAWSVPTAVTNEAFF,TGTGCCTGGAGTGTACCCACAGCTGTCACAAATGAAGCTTTCTTT
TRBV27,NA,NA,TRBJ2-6,CASSPQGYSGANVLTF,TGTGCCAGCAGTCCTCAGGGTTACTCTGGGGCCAACGTCCTGACTTTC
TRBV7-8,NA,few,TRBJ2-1,CASSLDLGSSYNEQFF,TGTGCCAGCAGCTTAGATTTGGGGAGCTCCTACAATGAGCAGTTCTTC
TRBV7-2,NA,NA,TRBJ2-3,CASSDRRRSDTQYF,TGTGCCAGCAGCGATAGACGGCGGTCAGATACGCAGTATTTT